A selection of T cell receptor beta chains follows, all from one sample in a study of monozygotic twins with inflammatory bowel disease. Using the 5' RACE reads, TCRdb records one entry per CDR3 protein without DNA. This sample's table has some 100,000 distinct CDR3 sequences. Sequencing input: blood. The receptors shown here come from a human donor with ulcerative colitis or Crohn's disease, or a healthy co-twin of an affected twin (not recorded which). The CDR3 runs from the conserved cysteine through the conserved F or W.

J: TRBJ1-2; V: TRBV7-3; CDR3: CASSSDLDTGYTF
J: TRBJ2-7; V: TRBV29-1; CDR3: CSGQGGSTYEQYF
J: TRBJ2-3; V: TRBV4-2; CDR3: CASSPGTRRTDTQYF
J: TRBJ2-1; V: TRBV7-9; CDR3: CASSFRTGNEQFF
J: TRBJ2-5; V: TRBV9; CDR3: CASSVDRRGETQYF
J: TRBJ2-7; V: TRBV20-1; CDR3: CSASALSPAILDEQYF
J: TRBJ2-6; V: TRBV27; CDR3: CASSSPPSSGANVLTF
J: TRBJ1-1; V: TRBV6-5; CDR3: CASRTGSHQAFF
J: TRBJ2-1; V: TRBV5-1; CDR3: CASSLSGALSSYNEQFF
J: TRBJ1-2; V: TRBV20-1; CDR3: CSADRESAGYTF
J: TRBJ1-2; V: TRBV7-9; CDR3: CASSLQGPGGYTF